This T cell receptor (beta chain) was captured by sequencing in a study of shared clonotypes between healthy human individuals. TCRdb's copy holds only in-frame clones and misses some; the assay was immunoSEQ multiplex PCR. The sample lists some 1,600,000 clones, 95% to 99% seen once, with about 0.45% in the top ten. With regard to this clone: Its specificity is not known.

Germline CDR1 reads LNHNV; CDR2 reads YYDKDF (reference sequence). The V end lost 0 bases, the J end lost 3 bases, and 8 bases lay between the germline ends. This CDR3 has 14 amino acids. Nashville, Tennessee was home to all donors, who were Caucasian adults. The split of CD4+ cells yielded CD45RA+ naive and CD45RA-negative memory subsets. Study-level findings and limits: Depth of sequencing was expected to influence donor clonotype sharing.

The receptor was isolated from a man aged 25-40 years in good health. The rearrangement links TRBV15 to TRBJ2-5; D may correspond to TRBD1 or TRBD2 (5 bases each). The source material was naive CD4+ T cells sorted from blood. Regarding subset: CD45RA+ positively selected. DNA of the CDR3: TGTGCCACCAGCAGAGAAGGGACGGAAGAGACCCAGTACTTC. This gives the protein CATSREGTEETQYF.